Here is one T cell receptor beta chain with its context. This record belongs to a study of blood T cell repertoires in COVID-19. Study overall: Sources were T cells, B-cell-depleted T cells, or PBMCs; the material itself was cDNA or gDNA.

The CDR3 covers 14 residues. CDR1 SGHKS and CDR2 YYEKEE come from the germline V gene (reference sequence). V lost 0 bases and J 3 bases, leaving 8 bases between the germline ends. Recruited during active infection, patients (from Seattle) were subsequently followed longitudinally. Authors' analysis steps: Cell counts per sample came from amplifying reference gene primers. Clones were read by immunoSEQ multiplex PCR, and TCRdb kept only the in-frame ones, dropping some. V and J calls and clone size follow that table, whereas D and trimming were derived from the DNA. The data contain hundreds of thousands of clones, about 90% of them seen just once; the ten biggest clones take up roughly 2.1%.

The chain couples TRBV5-5 to TRBJ2-3; D gene ambiguous. Sequences were obtained from peripheral blood. The sequence was collected from an older woman with COVID-19, enrolled during active disease. The CDR3 nucleotides read TGTGCCAGCAGCTTGGAACAGACAACAGATACGCAGTATTTT. It yields the protein CASSLEQTTDTQYF.